The subject of this entry is one T cell receptor (beta chain). Its specificity is unknown. The data derive from a study of identical twins. Overall study results and limits: Less excess twin sharing appeared in beta out-of-frame sequences.

TCRdb called the 5' RACE reads again in MiXCR, with one record for every CDR3 protein. The profile shows 210,000 or so distinct CDR3 sequences, more than 15% of them singletons. These data were likewise used in another study, on T cells expressing NK-cell markers. From that paper: Sorted CD3+CD56+NKG2C+, CD3+CD56+NKG2C- and CD3+CD56-NKG2C+ T cells provided the TCR beta repertoires. Top CD8+ clonotypes included the dominant CD3+CD56+NKG2C+ clonotypes in roughly six donors. Unclear, still, was the HCMV specificity of the expanded NKG2C+ T cell clones.

This clonotype was obtained from a woman aged 18 to 35 in good health. The sequenced sample was CD8+ T cells sorted from blood.

This CDR3 reads CASSYSKWEGQYEQFF. DNA for the CDR3: TGTGCCAGCAGTTACTCGAAATGGGAGGGACAGTATGAGCAGTTCTTC. The chain carries TRBV6-2 or TRBV6-3 and TRBJ2-1, with D perhaps assigned TRBD1 or TRBD2 (7 bases each). V lost 0 bases and J lost 8, with 17 bases in between. Germline CDR1 MNHEY, CDR2 SVGEGT. CDR3 length equals 16 residues.